The 20 T cell receptor beta chains presented below share a single source sample, sequenced in a study of Ad26.COV2.S vaccination and SARS-CoV-2 variants. TCRdb keeps only in-frame clones here, not all; method: immunoSEQ multiplex PCR. The sample holds approximately 480,000 clones, approximately 90% seen once. Specified treatment: roughly 19 received Ad26.COV2.S at low or high dose, single or two shots; roughly five received placebo; per-sample allocation not given. Collection of the samples took place on day 63 after the first injection of vaccine or placebo. The starting material was peripheral blood, obtained in a trial of Ad26.COV2.S vaccine versus placebo. The receptors derive from a person aged 18-60 years who received the Ad26.COV2.S COVID-19 vaccine or a placebo.

The rearrangement links TRBV6-5 to TRBJ1-1; D may be TRBD1 (5 bases). V dropped 2 bases and J dropped 1 base, with 8 bases sitting between them. The germline CDR1 and CDR2 sequences are MNHEY and SVGAGI. The CDR3 is 14 residues long. CDR3 bases: TGTGCCAGCAGTTACCGTAGGGGGAACACTGAAGCTTTCTTT. It yields the protein CASSYRRGNTEAFF.

The chain couples TRBV28 to TRBJ2-7; a possible D gene is TRBD2 (7 bases). The CDR3 spans 13 residues. In germline, CDR1 is MDHEN, CDR2 SYDVKM. V was clipped by 10 bases and J by 2 bases, with 15 bases between them. The CDR3 nucleotides are TGTGCCACCCTGAGGGGGGGCCCCTACGAGCAGTACTTC. Its protein is CATLRGGPYEQYF. Full variable domain (rest looked up from reference TRBV28 and TRBJ2-7): DVKVTQSSRYLVKRTGEKVFLECVQDMDHENMFWYRQDPGLGLRLIYFSYDVKMKEKGDIPEGYSVSREKKERFSLILESASTNQTSMYLCATLRGGPYEQYFGPGTRLTVT.

This chain connects TRBV5-4 to TRBJ1-1; TRBD1 agrees at 8 bases. The CDR3 has 15 amino acids. V was clipped by 4 bases and J by 0 bases; unmatched bases: 5. Germline V gene sequence: CDR1 SGHNT, CDR2 YYREEE (reference sequence). The CDR3 sequence is CASSPMTGVNTEAFF. The CDR3 nucleotides read TGTGCCAGCAGCCCAATGACAGGGGTGAACACTGAAGCTTTCTTT.

The gene calls are TRBV6-1 and TRBJ1-5, with D possibly matching TRBD1 (6 bases). The CDR3 loop spans 15 amino acids. Trimming left V 2 bases short and J 3 bases short, with 11 bases between. Germline V gene sequence: CDR1 MNHNS, CDR2 SASEGT. CDR3 region: CASSESGHHNQPQHF. Written as DNA, the CDR3 is TGTGCCAGCAGTGAATCGGGACACCACAATCAGCCCCAGCATTTT.

The chain uses TRBV30 and TRBJ1-2; 7 bases map to TRBD1. Per the germline V gene, CDR1 is GTSNPN and CDR2 is SVGIG (reference sequence). The CDR3 is made up of 11 amino acids. V lost 5 bases and J lost 8; bases outside the gene matches: 5. Here the CDR3 reads CAWPTGTGYTF. CDR3 in DNA: TGTGCCTGGCCGACAGGGACCGGCTACACCTTC.

V gene TRBV6-2 or TRBV6-3 combines with J gene TRBJ2-2; D uncertain. CDR1 is MNHEY, CDR2 SVGEGT, per germline. The CDR3 is 14 residues long. With 5 bases removed from V and 4 bases from J, the gap between germline ends came to 11 bases. CDR3 nucleotide sequence: TGTGCCAGCAGTACCTTAGGTGGCACCGGGGAGCTGTTTTTT. It specifies CASSTLGGTGELFF.

This CDR3 is CASSLARGSGNTIYF. As DNA, the CDR3 is TGTGCCAGCAGCTTAGCTAGGGGGTCGGGAAACACCATATATTTT. V and J are TRBV7-2 and TRBJ1-3; TRBD1 is a possible D gene (6 bases). CDR1 and CDR2 from the germline V gene are SGHTA and FQGNSA. The CDR3 sequence is 15 residues long. The germline V and J ends were trimmed by 0 bases and 4 bases, with 10 bases remaining between them. Based on the CDR3 plus reference TRBV7-2 and TRBJ1-3, the full variable domain is GAGVSQSPSNKVTEKGKDVELRCDPISGHTALYWYRQSLGQGLEFLIYFQGNSAPDKSGLPSDRFSAERTGGSVSTLTIQRTQQEDSAVYLCASSLARGSGNTIYFGEGSWLTVV.

The chain links TRBV11-2 to TRBJ2-2; D is ambiguous. In germline, CDR1 is SGHAT, CDR2 FQNNGV. The CDR3 has 12 residues. The V gene lost 6 bases and the J gene lost 7 bases, with 9 bases spanning the gap. Here the CDR3 reads CASRLFGGELFF. In DNA form, the CDR3 reads TGTGCCAGCAGGTTGTTTGGCGGGGAGCTGTTTTTT.

The chain recombines TRBV25-1 with TRBJ1-2; D unclear. This CDR3 is built from 11 residues. Trimming pared 4 bases from V and 4 bases from J, leaving 4 bases between. The V gene's germline CDR1 is MGHDK and CDR2 SYGVNS. The CDR3 DNA reads as TGTGCCAGCAGTGCGGGCTATGGCTACACCTTC. Its translation is CASSAGYGYTF.

The chain combines TRBV28 with TRBJ1-5, with 9 positions matching TRBD1. V gave up 3 bases and J gave up 3 bases; unmatched junction bases: 6. CDR1 MDHEN and CDR2 SYDVKM come from the germline V gene. This CDR3 is 16 amino acids long. In DNA, the CDR3 is TGTGCCAGCAGTTTTTGGGGACAGGGCGACAATCAGCCCCAGCATTTT. Residues: CASSFWGQGDNQPQHF.

J is TRBJ1-5 and V is TRBV3-1 (or the pseudogene TRBV3-2); D ambiguous. This CDR3 comprises 14 residues. Germline V gives CDR1 LGHDT, CDR2 YNNKEL (reference sequence). V lost 0 bases, J lost 6 bases, and 9 bases lay in between. This CDR3 is CASSQDLVSQPQHF. The DNA for the CDR3 is TGTGCCAGCAGCCAAGATCTGGTGAGTCAGCCCCAGCATTTT.

The rearrangement links TRBV5-1 to TRBJ1-1; D may be TRBD1 (5 bases). Trimming removed 4 bases at V and 4 bases at J, with 20 bases between. The germline V gene has CDR1 SGHRS and CDR2 YFSETQ. The CDR3 sequence is 16 residues long. The CDR3 DNA reads TGCGCCAGCAGCCCTCGGCCCTTCAGTGGGGCCACTGAAGCTTTCTTT. It encodes CASSPRPFSGATEAFF.

The chain recombines TRBV5-1 with TRBJ1-2; 8 bases align to TRBD1. V dropped 4 bases and J dropped 7; count of bases not matched to a gene: 12. CDR1 is SGHRS and CDR2 is YFSETQ in the germline V gene. This CDR3 comprises 15 residues. The CDR3 DNA follows: TGCGCCAGCAGCGTTAGAACAGGGGGTAACGGTGGCTACACCTTC. Translating it yields CASSVRTGGNGGYTF.

As DNA, the CDR3 is TGTGCCAGCAGTACGGGACCAACCTACAATGAGCAGTTCTTC. Translation: CASSTGPTYNEQFF. The chain couples TRBV7-9 to TRBJ2-1, with D perhaps given as TRBD1 or TRBD2 (5 bases each). CDR1 and CDR2 (germline): SEHNR, FQNEAQ (reference sequence). The CDR3 contains 14 residues. V lost 6 bases to trimming and J lost 2 bases, with 11 bases between them.

The chain combines TRBV30 with TRBJ1-2; 7 positions match TRBD1. The CDR3 contains 14 residues. V lost 2 bases to trimming and J lost 2 bases; unmatched junction nucleotides: 5. From germline, CDR1 is GTSNPN and CDR2 SVGIG (reference sequence). The chain's CDR3 is CAWSLRDRNYGYTF. Here the CDR3 DNA reads TGTGCCTGGAGTCTCCGGGACAGAAACTATGGCTACACCTTC.

This clone appeared a single time. The rearrangement uses TRBV13 and TRBJ1-1; 8 bases match TRBD1. The CDR3 is 15 amino acids. Germline V gene data show CDR1 as PRHDT and CDR2 as FYEKMQ (reference sequence). The J segment lost 1 base and the V segment lost 3 bases, leaving 4 bases of the junction unmatched. CDR3 sequence reads: CASSFRQGKNTEAFF. The CDR3 DNA sequence: TGTGCCAGCAGCTTCCGACAGGGGAAGAACACTGAAGCTTTCTTT. The variable domain in full, completed from reference TRBV13 and TRBJ1-1, reads AAGVIQSPRHLIKEKRETATLKCYPIPRHDTVYWYQQGPGQDPQFLISFYEKMQSDKGSIPDRFSAQQFSDYHSELNMSSLELGDSALYFCASSFRQGKNTEAFFGQGTRLTVV.

Turning to this clone: Other DNA sequences within the sample encode an identical CDR3. The chain uses TRBV15 and TRBJ2-3; D unresolved. Germline V lookup: CDR1 LNHNV, CDR2 YYDKDF (reference sequence). Trimming shortened V by 3 bases and J by 3 bases, and 4 bases separated the two germline ends. The CDR3 runs to 12 residues. The CDR3 DNA reads as TGTGCCACCAGCAGTAGTACAGATACGCAGTATTTT. It yields the protein CATSSSTDTQYF.

This chain joins TRBV19 and TRBJ1-4; TRBD1 might be the D (5 bases). This CDR3 is 17 amino acids long. Germline values: CDR1 LNHDA, CDR2 SQIVND (reference sequence). Deletions cut 5 bases from V and 0 bases from J, with 16 bases between. CDR3 loop: CASSERGFHATNEKLFF. CDR3 bases: TGTGCCAGTAGTGAAAGGGGTTTTCATGCAACTAATGAAAAACTGTTTTTT. Based on the CDR3 plus reference TRBV19 and TRBJ1-4, the full variable domain is DGGITQSPKYLFRKEGQNVTLSCEQNLNHDAMYWYRQDPGQGLRLIYYSQIVNDFQKGDIAEGYSVSREKKESFPLTVTSAQKNPTAFYLCASSERGFHATNEKLFFGSGTQLSVL.

V gene TRBV6-6 combines with J gene TRBJ1-4; 8 nucleotides line up with TRBD1. J lost 8 bases, V lost 5 bases, and 19 bases had no gene match. The germline V gene has CDR1 MNHNY and CDR2 SVGAGI (reference sequence). The CDR3 loop spans 18 amino acids. As DNA, the CDR3 is TGTGCCAGCAGTCCTATTACCGGGACAGGCGTTCATCTCGAAAAACTGTTTTTT. This encodes CASSPITGTGVHLEKLFF.

The V gene is TRBV29-1, the J gene TRBJ2-7, with 8 bases lining up with TRBD1. This CDR3 has 12 residues. The V segment lost 7 bases and the J segment 5 bases; nucleotides outside the gene matches: 7. Per the germline V gene, CDR1 is SQVTM and CDR2 is ANQGSEA. The CDR3 DNA follows: TGCAGCGGGAGACAGGGGAACAACGAGCAGTACTTC. Translating gives CSGRQGNNEQYF.